In this sample, the clone carrying this T cell receptor beta chain turned up once. These data originate in a study of cytotoxic CD8 clonotypes in ibrutinib-treated CLL. The protocol was immunoSEQ multiplex PCR, while the TCRdb copy is restricted to in-frame clones and leaves out a portion. Here the sample spans roughly 330,000 clones, over 60% being singletons. The CDR3 has 14 amino acids. Looked up from germline, CDR1 is SQVTM and CDR2 is ANQGSEA. V was cut by 1 base and J by 2 bases, with 10 bases left in between. Material: PBMCs, obtained after 36 months of ibrutinib treatment. V and J are TRBV29-1 and TRBJ2-3; D remains ambiguous. The sequence derives from a human donor with chronic lymphocytic leukemia. CDR3 nucleotide sequence: TGCAGCGTTGAAGTTTGGGCAGACACAGATACGCAGTATTTT. Translated, it gives CSVEVWADTDTQYF.